The TCR beta chain described here comes from a study of T cells in Graves' hyperthyroidism and ophthalmopathy. This clonotype has a count of ten or more. This CDR3 is 16 amino acids long. Trimming took off 5 bases at V and 4 bases at J, with 18 bases between the two ends. The germline V gene has CDR1 SGHAT and CDR2 FQNNGV. RNA transcripts gave rise to amplified TCR beta CDR3 regions. First-round RT-PCR targeting the TCR CDR3 was performed with the HTBI primer set. TCRdb passed the multiplex PCR reads through MiXCR, listing each CDR3 protein once. The sample consists of approximately 600,000 distinct CDR3 sequences, about 14% of them appearing once. A Clinical Activity Score of at least 3, a NOSPECS grade of at least 4 and a duration under 3 months were recorded in the ophthalmopathy patients.

This receptor was taken from a woman under 30 with Graves' ophthalmopathy. The chain is built from TRBV11-2 and TRBJ2-1; tentative D call: TRBD1 (8 bases). The sequenced sample was blood. The CDR3 nucleotides read TGTGCCAGCAGCCCGGGGGGCAGGGGGCTTTACAATGAGCAGTTCTTC. This gives the protein CASSPGGRGLYNEQFF.